The clone carrying this T cell receptor (beta chain) was recorded a few times. Its antigen is currently unknown. In making TCR beta libraries, quantitative 5'-RACE with molecular barcodes was used. TCRdb re-called the 5' RACE reads through MiXCR, storing one row per CDR3 protein. The sample shows fewer than 400,000 distinct CDR3 sequences, 8% of them seen only once. This entry is derived from a study of CD8 T cells in ankylosing spondylitis. Findings and limits, study-wide: Reportedly, matched ankylosing spondylitis synovial fluid was significantly enriched for disease-linked clones. Peripheral blood samples showed relatively rare disease-linked clones, and these clones were CD8+. Apparently characteristic of ankylosing spondylitis blood was a TCR beta motif (about 8 highly homologous variants). Earlier reports found some motif variants in synovial fluid and blood in reactive arthritis.

The length of the CDR3 is 13 residues. The germline V gene encodes CDR1 SEHNR and CDR2 FQNEAQ (reference sequence). The sample was blood, either unsorted or a sorted T cell fraction (not recorded which). The TCR was taken from a male donor with ankylosing spondylitis. The rearrangement links TRBV7-9 to TRBJ2-7; D is perhaps TRBD2 (6 bases). CDR3 protein: CAATRGGTYEQYF. Here the CDR3 DNA reads TGTGCGGCGACAAGGGGCGGGACTTACGAGCAGTACTTC.